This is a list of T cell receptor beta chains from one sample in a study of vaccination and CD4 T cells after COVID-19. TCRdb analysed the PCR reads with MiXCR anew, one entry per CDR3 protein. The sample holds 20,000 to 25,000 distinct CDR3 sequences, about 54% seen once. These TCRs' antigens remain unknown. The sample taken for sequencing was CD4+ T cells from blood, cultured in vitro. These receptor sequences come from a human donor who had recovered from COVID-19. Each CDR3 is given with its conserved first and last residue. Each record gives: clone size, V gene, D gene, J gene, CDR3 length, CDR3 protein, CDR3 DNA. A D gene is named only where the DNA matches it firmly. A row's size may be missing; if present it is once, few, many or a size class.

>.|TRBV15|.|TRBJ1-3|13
CATSSNSGNTIYF
TGTGCCACCAGCAGTAACAGTGGGAACACCATATATTTT
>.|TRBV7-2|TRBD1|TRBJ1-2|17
CASSPRGTGGRNYGYTF
TGTGCCAGCAGCCCGCGCGGGACAGGGGGCAGGAACTATGGCTACACCTTC
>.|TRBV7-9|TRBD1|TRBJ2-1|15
CASSLRDRPPYEQFF
TGTGCCAGCAGCTTACGGGACAGGCCCCCTTATGAGCAGTTCTTC
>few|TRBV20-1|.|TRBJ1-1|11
CSALGNTEAFF
TGCAGTGCTCTCGGGAACACTGAAGCTTTCTTT
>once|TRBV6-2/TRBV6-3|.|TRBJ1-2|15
CASIWGGLRGHGYTF
TGTGCCAGCATCTGGGGGGGCCTAAGGGGACATGGCTACACCTTC
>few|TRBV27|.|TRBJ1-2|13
CASSSRGGYGYTF
TGTGCCAGCAGTTCCCGGGGGGGCTATGGCTACACCTTC
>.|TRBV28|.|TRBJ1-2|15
CASTPSWTLNYGYTF
TGTGCCAGCACCCCATCCTGGACGCTTAACTATGGCTACACCTTC
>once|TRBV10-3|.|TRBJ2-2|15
CAISVLGLSTGELFF
TGTGCCATCAGTGTGCTAGGATTGAGCACCGGGGAGCTGTTTTTT
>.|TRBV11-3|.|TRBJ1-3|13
CASSLDFPAAIYF
TGTGCCAGCAGCTTAGATTTTCCGGCGGCCATATATTTT
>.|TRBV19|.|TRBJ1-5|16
CASSKTPQGSNQPQHF
TGTGCCAGTAGTAAAACGCCTCAGGGGAGCAATCAGCCCCAGCATTTT
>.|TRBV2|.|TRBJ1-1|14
CASIGGPLNTEAFF
TGTGCCAGCATCGGGGGGCCTTTGAACACTGAAGCTTTCTTT
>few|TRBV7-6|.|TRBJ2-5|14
CASSPMTNAETQYF
TGTGCCAGCAGCCCCATGACAAATGCGGAGACCCAGTACTTC
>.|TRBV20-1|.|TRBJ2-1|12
CSARGPYNEQFF
TGCAGTGCTAGGGGGCCTTACAATGAGCAGTTCTTC
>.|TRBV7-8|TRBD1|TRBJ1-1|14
CASSSGQASTEAFF
TGTGCCAGCAGCTCGGGACAGGCGAGCACTGAAGCTTTCTTT
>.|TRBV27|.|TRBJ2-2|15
CASSSQQIYTGELFF
TGTGCCAGCAGTTCTCAGCAGATATACACCGGGGAGCTGTTTTTT
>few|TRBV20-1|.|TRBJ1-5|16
CSAPSIAGTGNQPQHF
TGCAGTGCACCAAGTATTGCCGGGACGGGGAATCAGCCCCAGCATTTT
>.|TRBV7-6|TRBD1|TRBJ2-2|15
CASLRDRGLTGELFF
TGTGCCAGCCTCCGGGACAGGGGGCTTACCGGGGAGCTGTTTTTT
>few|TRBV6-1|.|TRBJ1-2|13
CASTHHANYGYTF
TGTGCCAGCACCCACCACGCTAACTATGGCTACACCTTC
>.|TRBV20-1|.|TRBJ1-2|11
CSARRGNGYTF
TGCAGTGCTAGACGGGGAAATGGCTACACCTTC
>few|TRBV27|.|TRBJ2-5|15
CASSLSGTLQETQYF
TGTGCCAGCAGTTTATCAGGGACACTTCAAGAGACCCAGTACTTC